The entry below describes one T cell receptor (beta chain). Primers: 60 Vbeta forward and 13 Jbeta reverse. Data came from immunoSEQ multiplex PCR; TCRdb stores just in-frame clones and leaves some out. This repertoire includes around 76,000 clones. The V gene end was trimmed by 4 bases and the J gene end by 5 bases; junction bases not matched to a gene: 11. The CDR3 has 16 amino acids. This entry is derived from a study of cytomegalovirus exposure and HLA in healthy donors. The TCR sequence derives from a boy younger than 18 in good health and CMV-seronegative. The chain has TRBV5-3 and TRBJ2-3; TRBD2 matches at 9 bases. TRBV5-3 is annotated as an ORF whose role is uncertain. The sample was PBMCs. The CDR3: CARSPGTSPPEDTQYF. The CDR3 coding sequence is TGTGCCAGAAGCCCCGGGACTAGCCCACCAGAAGATACGCAGTATTTT.